Following are 9 T cell receptor beta chains from one sample sequenced in a study of blood T cells in healthy people across ages. With a J-beta primer mix and a sample-barcoded 5' primer, a second PCR ran about 7 to 12 cycles. MiXCR, applied by TCRdb to the 5' RACE reads, yields one record per CDR3 protein. This table has around 1,800,000 distinct CDR3 sequences, roughly two fifths appearing once. Sequenced: blood. These receptors all stem from a human donor in good health.

In its sample, this clonotype was seen a few times. The V gene is TRBV12-3 or TRBV12-4, the J gene TRBJ1-2; 12 bases align to TRBD1. V was clipped by 3 bases and J by 4 bases; unmatched bases: 3. This CDR3 is 15 amino acids long. In DNA, the CDR3 is TGTGCCAGCAGTTTGGGGACAGGGGGCTTCTATGGCTACACCTTC. The encoded protein is CASSLGTGGFYGYTF.

This clonotype showed up many times. Written as DNA, the CDR3 is TGTGCCACCAGTGATAATACAGGGTACTCTGGAAACACCATATATTTT. This codes for CATSDNTGYSGNTIYF. This chain connects TRBV24-1 to TRBJ1-3, with D perhaps matching TRBD1 (6 bases). CDR1 is KGHDR, CDR2 SFDVKD, per germline. V was trimmed by 3 bases and J by 0 bases, leaving 11 bases between them. The CDR3 extends over 16 amino acids.

In this sample, this clonotype turned up a few times. A read error may account for a junction end that differs from germline. The rearrangement uses TRBV27 and TRBJ2-7; D possibly corresponds to TRBD2 (6 bases). The germline V gene has CDR1 MNHEY and CDR2 SMNVEV (reference sequence). CDR3 length equals 13 residues. The CDR3: CAGSLRTNYEQYF. The CDR3 region has the DNA TGTGCCGGCAGTTTAAGGACTAACTACGAGCAGTACTTC.

The chain has TRBV4-1 and TRBJ1-6; D perhaps matches TRBD1 (5 bases). The V end was cut by 3 bases, the J end by 6 bases, with 15 bases between. Germline values: CDR1 MGHRA, CDR2 YSYEKL. This CDR3 has 16 residues. CDR3 loop: CASSHGRARGNSPLHF. As DNA, the CDR3 is TGCGCCAGCAGCCATGGCCGGGCTAGGGGTAATTCACCCCTCCACTTT.

The chain is built from TRBV4-3 and TRBJ2-7; D may be TRBD1 (6 bases). The CDR3 has 16 amino acids. The V end was cut by 0 bases, the J end by 0 bases, with 12 bases between. In germline, CDR1 is LGHNA, CDR2 YSLEER. The CDR3 DNA reads as TGCGCCAGCAGCCAAGACAGGGGAACCCCCTCCTACGAGCAGTACTTC. It codes for CASSQDRGTPSYEQYF.

The chain combines TRBV6-5 with TRBJ2-7, with 7 bases matching TRBD2. Germline-derived CDR1 and CDR2 are MNHEY and SVGAGI. The ends lost 6 bases at V and 3 bases at J; junction bases unmatched: 8. CDR3 size: 14 residues. The CDR3 sequence is CASRPEAGFYEQYF. As DNA, the CDR3 is TGTGCCAGCAGACCCGAAGCGGGGTTCTACGAGCAGTACTTC.

This clonotype appeared a few times. CDR3 nucleotide sequence: TGTGCCAGCTCACCACCGGGGCCCTCGGGGACCCAGTACTTC. This gives the protein CASSPPGPSGTQYF. This chain uses TRBV18 with TRBJ2-5; maybe TRBD1 (5 bases). Germline V CDR1 and CDR2: KGHSH, LQKENI. The CDR3 has 14 residues. The V end was cut by 0 bases, the J end by 7 bases, with 12 bases between.

This clonotype was seen a few times. The chain couples TRBV4-1 to TRBJ1-5; no clear D gene. Germline CDR1 and CDR2: MGHRA and YSYEKL. The CDR3 is 15 residues long. V lost 1 base and J lost 2, with 9 bases in between. The CDR3 loop is CASSQGWRRNQPQHF. CDR3 DNA sequence: TGCGCCAGCAGCCAAGGATGGCGGCGCAATCAGCCCCAGCATTTT.

In DNA, the CDR3 is TGTGCCAGCAGCCGGACAGTCTTAGTCTCCTACGAGCAGTACTTC. Translating it yields CASSRTVLVSYEQYF. The V call is TRBV5-5, the J call TRBJ2-7, with a weak D call TRBD1 (6 bases). Deletions cut 4 bases from V and 0 bases from J, with 14 bases between. The germline V gene has CDR1 SGHKS and CDR2 YYEKEE (reference sequence). This CDR3 spans 15 amino acids.